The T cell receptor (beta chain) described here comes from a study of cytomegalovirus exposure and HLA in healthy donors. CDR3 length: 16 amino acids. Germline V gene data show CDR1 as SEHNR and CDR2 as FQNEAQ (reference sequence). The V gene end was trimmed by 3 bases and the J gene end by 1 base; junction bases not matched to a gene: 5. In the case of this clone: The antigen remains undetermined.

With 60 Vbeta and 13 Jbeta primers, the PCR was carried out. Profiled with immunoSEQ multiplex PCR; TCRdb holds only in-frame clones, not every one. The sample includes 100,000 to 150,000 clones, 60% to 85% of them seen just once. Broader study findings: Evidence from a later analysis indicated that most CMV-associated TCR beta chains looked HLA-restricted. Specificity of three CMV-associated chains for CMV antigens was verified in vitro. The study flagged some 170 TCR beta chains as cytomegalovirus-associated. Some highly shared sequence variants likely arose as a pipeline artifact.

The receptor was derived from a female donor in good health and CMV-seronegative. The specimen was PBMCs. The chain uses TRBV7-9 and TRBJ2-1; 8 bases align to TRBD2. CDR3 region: CASSLERERSYNEQFF. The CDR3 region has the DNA TGTGCCAGCAGCTTGGAGCGGGAGCGATCCTACAATGAGCAGTTCTTC.